This T cell receptor beta chain emerged from a study of vaccination effects on CD4 cells after COVID-19. TCRdb's copy holds only in-frame clones and misses some; the assay was immunoSEQ multiplex PCR. The sample comprises tens of thousands of clones, 60% to 80% of which are singletons, and 15% rests with the top ten. Points on this clone: What it binds is not known.

Study-level points and caveats: Early post-infection timepoints were missing from the study, which also had few convalescent patients.

The CDR3 has 14 residues. CDR1 and CDR2 from the germline V gene are SGHRS and YFSETQ. V gave up 2 bases and J gave up 8 bases; unmatched junction bases: 6. Sequencing followed a ViraFEST assay step that expanded antigen-specific CD4+ T cells with viral peptide pools. Following 10 days of culture, CD4+ T cells were isolated. The healthy vaccine recipients, who had no prior SARS-CoV-2 infection, showed negative nucleocapsid antibodies. Cultivation was performed at a few million PBMC per well with about 9.6 IU/ml IL-2 and approximately 9.2 ug/ml peptides added. This sequence joins TRBV5-1 and TRBJ1-4, with 7 positions matching TRBD1. The material sequenced was CD4+ T cells from PBMCs cultured with HCoV-OC43 spike peptides, taken before COVID-19 vaccination. Subset specified: HCoV-OC43 spike overlapping peptide pool stimulation. This TCR was recovered from a human donor who received a COVID-19 vaccine. CDR3 region: CASSFSGGYEKLFF. The CDR3 bases are TGCGCCAGCAGCTTTTCAGGGGGGTACGAAAAACTGTTTTTT.